This entry lists 18 T cell receptor beta chains sequenced from one sample in a study of neoadjuvant anti-PD-1 for oral cavity cancer. The sample's time point: after neoadjuvant nivolumab, at surgical resection. Generated by immunoSEQ multiplex PCR, the TCRdb table keeps only in-frame clones and is missing some. The data show 73,000 or so clones, with 85% seen just once and 3% to 3.5% held by the top ten. The sample was PBMCs, taken after nivolumab (anti-PD-1) treatment. Receptor source: a person between 40 and 80 years old with oral cavity squamous cell carcinoma.

The V gene is TRBV14, the J gene TRBJ2-7, with 8 bases identical to TRBD1. This CDR3 contains 14 residues. J was trimmed by 2 bases and V by 0 bases; bases with no gene match: 0. Germline V gene sequence: CDR1 SGHDN, CDR2 FVKESK. The CDR3 DNA follows: TGTGCCAGCAGCCAAGAACAGGGGGCCTACGAGCAGTACTTC. This gives the protein CASSQEQGAYEQYF.

This clone has only a few counts. CDR3 sequence (DNA): TGTGCCAGCAGCCCGCTTAGCGGGAGGTCCTACAATGAGCAGTTCTTC. It specifies CASSPLSGRSYNEQFF. This sequence joins TRBV11-2 and TRBJ2-1; 10 bases line up with TRBD2. Germline V gene lookup returns CDR1 SGHAT and CDR2 FQNNGV. There are 16 residues in the CDR3. With V trimmed by 5 bases and J by 1 base, 5 bases remained unmatched.

This clone was recorded once. This chain links TRBV30 with TRBJ1-4, with D possibly TRBD1 on 5 matching bases. Trimming took 5 bases from V and 1 from J, leaving 14 bases between them. Germline lookup yields CDR1 GTSNPN and CDR2 SVGIG (reference sequence). The CDR3 is made up of 15 amino acids. CDR3: CAWGDSIKTNEKLFF. DNA of the CDR3: TGTGCCTGGGGTGACAGTATAAAAACTAATGAAAAACTGTTTTTT.

The chain couples TRBV7-3 to TRBJ2-2, with TRBD1 as a possible D gene (5 bases). The length of the CDR3 is 15 residues. Trimming pared 5 bases from V and 5 bases from J, leaving 15 bases between. Germline V gives CDR1 SGHTA, CDR2 FQGTGA. CDR3 residues: CASSRAAGITGELFF. CDR3 bases: TGTGCCAGCAGCCGCGCGGCAGGGATAACCGGGGAGCTGTTTTTT.

This clone ranks as medium-sized (0.01 to 0.1%). The V call is TRBV4-1, the J call TRBJ2-3; D is possibly TRBD1 or TRBD2 (5 bases each). Germline values: CDR1 MGHRA, CDR2 YSYEKL. The CDR3 loop spans 16 amino acids. The V end lost 1 base, the J end lost 5 bases, and 16 bases lay between the germline ends. CDR3 in amino acids: CASSQVATAGGDTQYF. The CDR3, as DNA: TGCGCCAGCAGCCAAGTAGCGACCGCTGGGGGAGATACGCAGTATTTT.

This chain uses TRBV4-1 with TRBJ2-3, with unresolved D. The V and J ends lost 1 base and 4 bases respectively, with 6 bases between them. This CDR3 has 13 amino acids. Germline V gene sequence: CDR1 MGHRA, CDR2 YSYEKL. CDR3 in DNA: TGCGCCAGCAGCCAAGGGGAATCAGATACGCAGTATTTT. Its protein product is CASSQGESDTQYF.

V usage is TRBV11-2 and J usage is TRBJ2-3; no reliable D call. V dropped 4 bases and J dropped 7 bases, with 9 bases sitting between them. Per germline, CDR1 SGHAT and CDR2 FQNNGV. The CDR3 covers 12 residues. This chain's CDR3 is CASSSVLHTQYF. For the CDR3, the DNA is TGTGCCAGCAGCTCCGTCCTCCATACGCAGTATTTT.

This chain links TRBV28 with TRBJ1-5, with D hard to call. The CDR3 runs to 14 residues. From germline, CDR1 is MDHEN and CDR2 SYDVKM. Trimming shortened V by 2 bases and J by 1 base, and 6 bases separated the two germline ends. CDR3 DNA: TGTGCCAGCAGTTTACCAAAAAGCAATCAGCCCCAGCATTTT. Protein sequence: CASSLPKSNQPQHF.

The chain is built from TRBV6-1 and TRBJ1-4; 7 nucleotides match TRBD1. The CDR3 length is 13 residues. CDR1 is MNHNS, CDR2 SASEGT, per germline. J gave up 8 bases and V 6 bases, and 6 bases lay outside the gene matches. This CDR3 is CASRRQGREKLFF. Here the CDR3 DNA reads TGTGCCAGCAGAAGACAGGGAAGGGAAAAACTGTTTTTT.

A remark on this clone: One junction end disagrees with the germline gene, perhaps due to a read error. The CDR3 sequence: CASSPGTGGATDTQYF. CDR3 in DNA: TGTGCTAGCAGCCCCGGGACAGGGGGCGCCACAGATACGCAGTATTTT. The genes are TRBV7-7 and TRBJ2-3; 12 bases fit TRBD1. Germline V gene lookup returns CDR1 SSHAT and CDR2 FNYEAQ (reference sequence). CDR3 length: 16 amino acids. Filled out from reference TRBV7-7 and TRBJ2-3, the complete variable domain reads GAGVSQSPRYKVTKRGQDVTLRCDPISSHATLYWYQQALGQGPEFLTYFNYEAQPDKSGLPSDRFSAERPEGSISTLTIQRTEQRDSAMYRCASSPGTGGATDTQYFGPGTRLTVL.

The V gene is TRBV20-1, the J gene TRBJ2-5; unclear D gene. Trimming stripped 6 bases from V and 4 bases from J, with 9 bases between. Germline lookup yields CDR1 DFQATT and CDR2 SNEGSKA (reference sequence). The CDR3 consists of 11 residues. CDR3 residues: CSAPPRETQYF. The CDR3 nucleotides read TGCAGTGCCCCCCCCAGAGAGACCCAGTACTTC.

This clone was seen only a few times. The gene calls are TRBV4-1 and TRBJ1-2; 10 bases are a match to TRBD1. The CDR3 sequence is 13 residues long. Trimming at V came to 6 bases and at J to 8 bases, leaving 6 bases not matched to a gene. The germline gives CDR1 MGHRA, CDR2 YSYEKL. CDR3 bases: TGCGCCAGCAGTCCCGACAGGGGGCTCGGCTACACCTTC. This translates into CASSPDRGLGYTF.

The rearrangement links TRBV19 to TRBJ2-2; maybe TRBD2 (5 bases). The CDR3 contains 15 residues. Germline V gene data show CDR1 as LNHDA and CDR2 as SQIVND (reference sequence). The V gene lost 4 bases and the J gene lost 6 bases, with 15 bases spanning the gap. The CDR3 bases are TGTGCCAGTAGTAGGGGTGGGGAGTTCCCCGGGGAGCTGTTTTTT. Amino acid sequence: CASSRGGEFPGELFF.

The chain uses TRBV5-1 and TRBJ2-7, with D perhaps TRBD1 (5 bases). The CDR3 loop spans 15 amino acids. V lost 0 bases and J lost 0, with 10 bases in between. CDR1 and CDR2 (germline): SGHRS, YFSETQ. The CDR3: CASSLGTGFSYEQYF. CDR3 sequence (DNA): TGCGCCAGCAGCTTGGGCACAGGCTTCTCCTACGAGCAGTACTTC.

The chain links TRBV7-6 to TRBJ2-7; 7 bases match TRBD2. Trimming removed 1 base from V and 7 bases from J; junction bases left unmatched: 7. Germline assignment: CDR1 SGHVS and CDR2 FNYEAQ. The CDR3 consists of 14 residues. CDR3 in amino acids: CASSLGGLSFEQYF. The CDR3 DNA reads as TGTGCCAGCAGCTTAGGGGGACTATCTTTTGAGCAGTACTTC.

The J gene is TRBJ1-1, the V gene TRBV29-1, with a weak D call TRBD1 (6 bases). Trimming removed 1 base at V and 5 bases at J, with 20 bases between. The germline gives CDR1 SQVTM, CDR2 ANQGSEA. The CDR3 runs to 16 residues. The CDR3: CSVEGGGLSGETEAFF. In DNA, the CDR3 is TGCAGCGTTGAAGGGGGGGGGCTAAGTGGAGAAACTGAAGCTTTCTTT.

This chain joins TRBV6-1 and TRBJ1-3; D is perhaps TRBD1 (5 bases). From germline, CDR1 is MNHNS and CDR2 SASEGT. With 4 bases removed from V and 1 base from J, the gap between germline ends came to 17 bases. The CDR3 consists of 17 residues. The CDR3 DNA is TGTGCCAGCAGTGGTTTTGAGGGGCTAACTTCTGGAAACACCATATATTTT. It specifies CASSGFEGLTSGNTIYF.

V gene TRBV6-6 combines with J gene TRBJ2-5; TRBD2 aligns across 9 bases. The CDR3 is 13 amino acids. The V and J ends lost 8 bases and 5 bases, in that order; junction bases with no gene match: 6. Germline V gene sequence: CDR1 MNHNY, CDR2 SVGAGI (reference sequence). The CDR3 sequence is CASYRSGSETQYF. The CDR3 DNA follows: TGTGCCAGCTACCGTAGCGGGAGTGAGACCCAGTACTTC.